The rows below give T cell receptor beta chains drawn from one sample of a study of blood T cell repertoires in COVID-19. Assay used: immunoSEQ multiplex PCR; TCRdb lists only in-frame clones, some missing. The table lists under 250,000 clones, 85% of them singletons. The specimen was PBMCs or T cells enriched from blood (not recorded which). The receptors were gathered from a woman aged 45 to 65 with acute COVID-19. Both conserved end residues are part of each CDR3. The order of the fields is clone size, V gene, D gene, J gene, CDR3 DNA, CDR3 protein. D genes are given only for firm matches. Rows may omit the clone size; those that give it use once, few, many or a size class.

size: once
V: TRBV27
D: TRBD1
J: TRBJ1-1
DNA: TGTGCCAGCACCTTCAGAGGAGGACAGGGGGCTGGTGTCTCTGAAGCTTTCTTT
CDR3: CASTFRGGQGAGVSEAFF

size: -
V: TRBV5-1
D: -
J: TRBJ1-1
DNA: TGCGCCAGCAGCTTGGGGTCAGGGGCATTTGAAGCTTTCTTT
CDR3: CASSLGSGAFEAFF

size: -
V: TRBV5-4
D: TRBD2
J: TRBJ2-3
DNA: TGTGCCAGCAGCTGGACTAGCGGGGCCTCCAGGAGGGGCACAGATACGCAGTATTTT
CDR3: CASSWTSGASRRGTDTQYF

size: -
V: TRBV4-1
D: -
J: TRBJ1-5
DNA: TGCGCCAGCAGCCAAGAGACGGGGGGCAATCAGCCCCAGCATTTT
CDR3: CASSQETGGNQPQHF

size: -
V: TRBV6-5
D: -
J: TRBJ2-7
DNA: TGTGCCAGCAGTTACTCGGGAGGGGGGAGAGAGCAGTACTTC
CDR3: CASSYSGGGREQYF

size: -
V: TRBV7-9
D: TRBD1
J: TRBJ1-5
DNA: TGTGCCAGCAGCCCAGGACAGGGAAATAGCAATCAGCCCCAGCATTTT
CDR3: CASSPGQGNSNQPQHF

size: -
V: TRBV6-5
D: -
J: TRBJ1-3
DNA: TGTGCCAGCACTCCGGGAGGAGGCACTGGAAACACCATATATTTT
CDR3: CASTPGGGTGNTIYF

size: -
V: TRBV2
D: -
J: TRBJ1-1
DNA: TGTGCCAGCAGTGAAGGCCGACTCGGGAACACTGAAGCTTTCTTT
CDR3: CASSEGRLGNTEAFF

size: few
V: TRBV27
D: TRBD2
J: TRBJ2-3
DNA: TGTGCCAGCAGCTCGGGACTAGCGGGGGGGCCCACAGATACGCAGTATTTT
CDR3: CASSSGLAGGPTDTQYF

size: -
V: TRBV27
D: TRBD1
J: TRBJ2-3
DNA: TGTGCCAGCAGTTTTGGACAGGGCCGGACAGATACGCAGTATTTT
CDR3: CASSFGQGRTDTQYF

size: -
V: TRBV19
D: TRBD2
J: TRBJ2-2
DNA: TGTGCCAGTAGTCCCTGGACTAGCGCCGCCACACTAAACACCGGGGAGCTGTTTTTT
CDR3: CASSPWTSAATLNTGELFF

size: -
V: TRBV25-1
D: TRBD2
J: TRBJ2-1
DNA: TGTGCCAGCAGTGTCTCTAGCGGGGGGTCCTACAATGAGCAGTTCTTC
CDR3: CASSVSSGGSYNEQFF

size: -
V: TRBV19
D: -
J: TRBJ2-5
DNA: TGTGCCAGTAGTGGACTTCGGACTTCGGGGCAAGAGACCCAGTACTTC
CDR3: CASSGLRTSGQETQYF

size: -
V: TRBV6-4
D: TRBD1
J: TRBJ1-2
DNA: TGTGCCAGCAGGGAACGGACAGGTTGGGACTATGGCTACACCTTC
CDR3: CASRERTGWDYGYTF

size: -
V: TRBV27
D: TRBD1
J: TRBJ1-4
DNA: TGTGCCAGCAGGGACAGGGCTGAAAAACTGTTTTTT
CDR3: CASRDRAEKLFF